This section outlines one T cell receptor (beta chain) sequence together with its context. This entry comes from a study of T cells in localized non-small cell lung cancer. The table came from immunoSEQ multiplex PCR; TCRdb's copy has only in-frame clones and leaves some out. Of roughly 3,000 clones detected, 25% to 35% appear once; the ten largest clones hold roughly 8.9%. Trimming cost V 1 base and J 6 bases, with 8 bases left between them. Per the germline V gene, CDR1 is GTSNPN and CDR2 is SVGIG (reference sequence). This CDR3 is built from 12 residues. Sample: lung tumor tissue, taken before any cancer treatment. The TCR originated in a man aged 40 to 70 with stage I lung adenocarcinoma. The chain links TRBV30 to TRBJ2-3; possibly TRBD1 for D (5 bases). CDR3 loop: CAWSGQFDTQYF. Written as DNA, the CDR3 is TGTGCCTGGAGTGGACAGTTCGATACGCAGTATTTT. Supplemented by reference TRBV30 and TRBJ2-3, the full variable domain reads SQTIHQWPATLVQPVGSPLSLECTVEGTSNPNLYWYRQAAGRGLQLLFYSVGIGQISSEVPQNLSASRPQDRQFILSSKKLLLSDSGFYLCAWSGQFDTQYFGPGTRLTVL.